The count of the clone carrying this TCR beta chain is one. The data were obtained in a study of blood T cell repertoires in COVID-19. Study at large: COVID-19 samples from acute and convalescent phases originated in the United States, Italy and Spain. T cells, B-cell-depleted T cells, or PBMCs provided the cDNA or gDNA that served as material.

As originally analysed: Amplification with reference gene primers provided the estimates of nucleated cell counts. The data were produced by immunoSEQ multiplex PCR, yet TCRdb's version contains in-frame clones alone and is incomplete. V, J and clone size were drawn from that table, and D and trimming were deduced from the DNA. The sample carries nearly 250,000 clones, about 83% recorded once. Germline CDR1 MDHEN, CDR2 SYDVKM. V dropped 10 bases and J dropped 5; count of bases not matched to a gene: 6. The CDR3 totals 12 residues. Participants, about 18 to 95 years old, spanned under 30 US areas. This chain connects TRBV28 to TRBJ2-7, with TRBD2 identical over 9 bases. Sample: PBMCs or T cells enriched from blood (not recorded which). This receptor was taken from a woman between 50 and 59 years old who had recovered from COVID-19. CDR3 in amino acids: CATRLAVDEQYF. Written as DNA, the CDR3 is TGTGCCACCCGACTAGCGGTCGACGAGCAGTACTTC.